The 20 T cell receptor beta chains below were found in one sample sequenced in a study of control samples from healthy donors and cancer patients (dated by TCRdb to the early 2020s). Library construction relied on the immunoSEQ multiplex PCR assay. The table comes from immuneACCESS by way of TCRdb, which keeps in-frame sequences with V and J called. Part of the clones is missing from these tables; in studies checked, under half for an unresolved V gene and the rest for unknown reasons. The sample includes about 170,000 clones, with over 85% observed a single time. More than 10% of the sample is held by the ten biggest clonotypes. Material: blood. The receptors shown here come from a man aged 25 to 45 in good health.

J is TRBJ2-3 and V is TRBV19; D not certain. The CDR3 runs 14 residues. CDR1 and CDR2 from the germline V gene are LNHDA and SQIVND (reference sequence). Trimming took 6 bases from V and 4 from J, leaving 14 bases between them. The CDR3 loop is CASRSDLGPDTQYF. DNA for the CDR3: TGTGCCAGTAGGTCCGACCTGGGCCCAGATACGCAGTATTTT.

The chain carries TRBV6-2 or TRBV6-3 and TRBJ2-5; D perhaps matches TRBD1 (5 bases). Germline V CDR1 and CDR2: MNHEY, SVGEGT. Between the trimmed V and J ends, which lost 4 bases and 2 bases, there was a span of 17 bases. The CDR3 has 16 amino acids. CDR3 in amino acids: CASSSNPDSQQETQYF. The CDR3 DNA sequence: TGTGCCAGCAGTTCAAATCCAGACAGTCAGCAAGAGACCCAGTACTTC.

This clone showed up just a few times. In DNA, the CDR3 is TGTGCCACCAGCAGGGACAGAGGGCCTGGAAACACCATATATTTT. Its protein is CATSRDRGPGNTIYF. The genes are TRBV15 and TRBJ1-3, with a weak D call TRBD1 (6 bases). Germline V lookup: CDR1 LNHNV, CDR2 YYDKDF (reference sequence). The CDR3 length is 15 residues. V was clipped by 3 bases and J by 2 bases, with 11 bases between them. Filled out from reference TRBV15 and TRBJ1-3, the complete variable domain reads DAMVIQNPRYQVTQFGKPVTLSCSQTLNHNVMYWYQQKSSQAPKLLFHYYDKDFNNEADTPDNFQSRRPNTSFCFLDIRSPGLGDTAMYLCATSRDRGPGNTIYFGEGSWLTVV.

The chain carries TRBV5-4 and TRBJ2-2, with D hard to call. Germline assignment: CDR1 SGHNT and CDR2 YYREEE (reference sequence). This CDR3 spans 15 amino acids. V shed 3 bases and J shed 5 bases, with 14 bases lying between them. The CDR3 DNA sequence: TGTGCCAGCAGCTCGTCCGGGCGTAAAACCGGGGAGCTGTTTTTT. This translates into CASSSSGRKTGELFF.

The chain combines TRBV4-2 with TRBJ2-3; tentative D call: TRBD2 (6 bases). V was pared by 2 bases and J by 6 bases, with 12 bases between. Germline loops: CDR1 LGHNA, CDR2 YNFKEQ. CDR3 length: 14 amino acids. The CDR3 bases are TGTGCCAGCAGCCAAATGACTAGTGACGATACGCAGTATTTT. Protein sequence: CASSQMTSDDTQYF.

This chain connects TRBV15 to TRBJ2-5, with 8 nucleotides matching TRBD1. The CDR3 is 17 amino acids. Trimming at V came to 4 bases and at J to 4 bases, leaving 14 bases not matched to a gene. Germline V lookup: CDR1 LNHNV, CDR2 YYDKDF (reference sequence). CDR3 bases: TGTGCCACCAGCAAAGACAGGGGCGGTGGTAGCCGAGAGACCCAGTACTTC. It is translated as CATSKDRGGGSRETQYF.

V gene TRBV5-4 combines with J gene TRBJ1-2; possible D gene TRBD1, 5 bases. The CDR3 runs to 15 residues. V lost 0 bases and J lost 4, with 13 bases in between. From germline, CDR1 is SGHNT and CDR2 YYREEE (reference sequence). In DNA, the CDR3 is TGTGCCAGCAGCTTGGCAGGGCGTTTCCCCTATGGCTACACCTTC. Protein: CASSLAGRFPYGYTF.

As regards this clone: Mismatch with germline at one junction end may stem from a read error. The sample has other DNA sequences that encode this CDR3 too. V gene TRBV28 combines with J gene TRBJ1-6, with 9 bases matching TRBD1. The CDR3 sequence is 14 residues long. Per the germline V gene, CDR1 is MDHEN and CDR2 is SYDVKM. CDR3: CASSRGQGDSPLHF. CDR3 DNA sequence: TGTGCCAGCAGTCGGGGACAGGGTGATTCACCCCTTCACTTT.

DNA for the CDR3: TGTGCCAGCAGCCCCCGGGGGGCAACTGAAGCTTTCTTT. Protein sequence: CASSPRGATEAFF. This chain uses TRBV11-2 with TRBJ1-1; tentatively, D is TRBD1 (6 bases). V was clipped by 5 bases and J by 5 bases, with 12 bases between them. CDR1 and CDR2 from the germline V gene are SGHAT and FQNNGV. The CDR3 extends over 13 amino acids.

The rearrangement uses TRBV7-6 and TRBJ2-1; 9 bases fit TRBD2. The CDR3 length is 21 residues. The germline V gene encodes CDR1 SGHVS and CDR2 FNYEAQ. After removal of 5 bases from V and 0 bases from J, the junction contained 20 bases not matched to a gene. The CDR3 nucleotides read TGTGCCAGCAGCCCCCGACGTTCTAGAGCGGGAGGCCAAAGCTCCTACAATGAGCAGTTCTTC. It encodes CASSPRRSRAGGQSSYNEQFF.

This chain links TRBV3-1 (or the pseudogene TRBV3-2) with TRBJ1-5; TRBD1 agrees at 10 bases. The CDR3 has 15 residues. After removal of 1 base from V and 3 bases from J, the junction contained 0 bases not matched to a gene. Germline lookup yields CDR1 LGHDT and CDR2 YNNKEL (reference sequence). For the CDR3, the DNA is TGTGCCAGCAGCCAAGGACAGGGGGCCAATCAGCCCCAGCATTTT. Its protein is CASSQGQGANQPQHF.

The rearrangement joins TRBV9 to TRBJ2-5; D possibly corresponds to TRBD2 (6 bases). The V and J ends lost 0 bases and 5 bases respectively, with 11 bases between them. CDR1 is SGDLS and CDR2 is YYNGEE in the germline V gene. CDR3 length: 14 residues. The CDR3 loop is CASSVEAGRETQYF. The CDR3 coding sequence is TGTGCCAGCAGCGTAGAGGCAGGGAGGGAGACCCAGTACTTC.

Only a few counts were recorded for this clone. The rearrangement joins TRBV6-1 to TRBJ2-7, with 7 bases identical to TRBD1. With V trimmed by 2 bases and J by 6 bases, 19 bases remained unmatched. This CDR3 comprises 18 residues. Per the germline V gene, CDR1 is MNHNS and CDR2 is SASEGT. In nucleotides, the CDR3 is TGTGCCAGCAGTGAACTCCTATTTGGAGACAGGGAAGCGTCCGAGCAGTACTTC. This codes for CASSELLFGDREASEQYF.

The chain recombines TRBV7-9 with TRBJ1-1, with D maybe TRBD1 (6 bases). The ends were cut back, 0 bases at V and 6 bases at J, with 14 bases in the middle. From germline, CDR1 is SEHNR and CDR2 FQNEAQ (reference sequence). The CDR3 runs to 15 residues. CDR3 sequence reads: CASSLATTGYPEAFF. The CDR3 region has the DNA TGTGCCAGCAGCTTAGCAACCACAGGGTATCCTGAAGCTTTCTTT.

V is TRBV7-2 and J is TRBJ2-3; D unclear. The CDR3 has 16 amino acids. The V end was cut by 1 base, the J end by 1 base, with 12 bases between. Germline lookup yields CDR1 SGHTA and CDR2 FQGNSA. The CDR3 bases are TGTGCCAGCAGCTTAGTTTCGGGCCTGGGCACAGATACGCAGTATTTT. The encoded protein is CASSLVSGLGTDTQYF. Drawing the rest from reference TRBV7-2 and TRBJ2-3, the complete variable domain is GAGVSQSPSNKVTEKGKDVELRCDPISGHTALYWYRQSLGQGLEFLIYFQGNSAPDKSGLPSDRFSAERTGGSVSTLTIQRTQQEDSAVYLCASSLVSGLGTDTQYFGPGTRLTVL.

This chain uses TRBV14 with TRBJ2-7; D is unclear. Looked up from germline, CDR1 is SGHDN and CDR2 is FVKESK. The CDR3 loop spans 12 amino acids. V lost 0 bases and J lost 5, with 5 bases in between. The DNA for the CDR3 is TGTGCCAGCAGCCAAGACTACAACGAGCAGTACTTC. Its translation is CASSQDYNEQYF.

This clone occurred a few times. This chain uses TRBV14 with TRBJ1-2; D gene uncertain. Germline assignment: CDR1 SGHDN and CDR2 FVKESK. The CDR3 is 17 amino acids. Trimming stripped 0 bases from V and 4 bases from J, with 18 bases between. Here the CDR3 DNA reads TGTGCCAGCAGCCAAGATCGTAGGGAAGGGAAACGCTATGGCTACACCTTC. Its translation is CASSQDRREGKRYGYTF. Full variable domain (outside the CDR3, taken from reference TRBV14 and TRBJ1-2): EAGVTQFPSHSVIEKGQTVTLRCDPISGHDNLYWYRRVMGKEIKFLLHFVKESKQDESGMPNNRFLAERTGGTYSTLKVQPAELEDSGVYFCASSQDRREGKRYGYTFGSGTRLTVV.

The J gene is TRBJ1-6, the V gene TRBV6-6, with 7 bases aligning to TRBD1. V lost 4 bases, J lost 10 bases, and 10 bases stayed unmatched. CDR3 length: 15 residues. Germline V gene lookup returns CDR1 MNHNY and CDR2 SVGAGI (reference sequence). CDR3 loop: CASSLASTGISPLHF. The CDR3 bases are TGTGCCAGCAGTTTAGCCTCGACAGGGATATCACCCCTCCACTTT.

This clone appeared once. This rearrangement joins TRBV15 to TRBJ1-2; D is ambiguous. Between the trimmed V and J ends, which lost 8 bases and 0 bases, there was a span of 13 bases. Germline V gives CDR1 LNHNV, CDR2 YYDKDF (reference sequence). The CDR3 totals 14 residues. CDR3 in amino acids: CATASQRPNYGYTF. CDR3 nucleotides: TGTGCCACCGCTAGTCAGAGACCTAACTATGGCTACACCTTC.

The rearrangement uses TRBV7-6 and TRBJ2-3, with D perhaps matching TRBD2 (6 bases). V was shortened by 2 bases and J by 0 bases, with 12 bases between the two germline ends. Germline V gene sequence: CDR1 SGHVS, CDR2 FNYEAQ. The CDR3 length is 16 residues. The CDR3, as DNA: TGTGCCAGCAGCTTATTATGGGGGGTGAGCACAGATACGCAGTATTTT. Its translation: CASSLLWGVSTDTQYF. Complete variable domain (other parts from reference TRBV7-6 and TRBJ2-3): GAGVSQSPRYKVTKRGQDVALRCDPISGHVSLYWYRQALGQGPEFLTYFNYEAQQDKSGLPNDRFSAERPEGSISTLTIQRTEQRDSAMYRCASSLLWGVSTDTQYFGPGTRLTVL.